Given below is one TCR beta chain in context. Libraries were prepared by immunoSEQ multiplex PCR; TCRdb keeps only in-frame clonotypes and omits some of them. There are 30,000 to 40,000 clones in the sample; around 93% occur only once, and roughly 0.4% lies in the top ten. V was shortened by 6 bases and J by 0 bases, with 15 bases between the two germline ends. This CDR3 spans 15 amino acids. Germline values: CDR1 MDHEN, CDR2 SYDVKM. These data belong to a study of T cell changes during pregnancy in multiple sclerosis. The sample was CD4+ T cells from peripheral blood mononuclear cells, taken in the second trimester of pregnancy. The sequence was obtained from a female donor with multiple sclerosis, enrolled in a pregnancy study. The chain is built from TRBV28 and TRBJ2-7; D remains unclear. The CDR3 loop reads CASSPGGTSSYEQYF. CDR3 sequence (DNA): TGTGCCAGCAGCCCCGGCGGAACCTCCTCCTACGAGCAGTACTTC.